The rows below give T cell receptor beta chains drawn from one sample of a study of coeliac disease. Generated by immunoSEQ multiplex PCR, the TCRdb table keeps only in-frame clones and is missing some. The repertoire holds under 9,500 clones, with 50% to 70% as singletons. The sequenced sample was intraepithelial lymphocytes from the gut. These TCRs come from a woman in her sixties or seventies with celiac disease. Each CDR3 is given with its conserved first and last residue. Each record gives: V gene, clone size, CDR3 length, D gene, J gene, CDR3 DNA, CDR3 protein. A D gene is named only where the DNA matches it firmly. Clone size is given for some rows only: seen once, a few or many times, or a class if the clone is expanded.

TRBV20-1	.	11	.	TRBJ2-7	TGCAGTGCTAGCCGGTTCTACGAGCAGTACTTC	CSASRFYEQYF
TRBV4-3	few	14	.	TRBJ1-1	TGCGCCAGCAGCCAAGATGACTTCGGCACTGAAGCTTTCTTT	CASSQDDFGTEAFF
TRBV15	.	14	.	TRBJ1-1	TGTGCCACTTCGGGACTTAACCTCAACACTGAAGCTTTCTTT	CATSGLNLNTEAFF
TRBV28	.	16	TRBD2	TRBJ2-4	TGTGCCAGCCATAGCGGGAGGGCCTTAGCCAAAAACATTCAGTACTTC	CASHSGRALAKNIQYF
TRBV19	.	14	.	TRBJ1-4	TGTGCCAGTCGAATGACCGGGGAGGATGAAAAACTGTTTTTT	CASRMTGEDEKLFF
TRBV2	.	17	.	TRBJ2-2	TGTGCCAGCAGCTGGGGGGTGGGGGGACGGAACACCGGGGAGCTGTTTTTT	CASSWGVGGRNTGELFF
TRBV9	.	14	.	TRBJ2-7	TGTGCCAGCAGCGTAGGAGGGCGCTCCTACGAGCAGTACTTC	CASSVGGRSYEQYF
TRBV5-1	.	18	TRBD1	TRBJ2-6	TGCGCCAGCAGCTTGGATGTACAGGGGGCGCTTGGGGCCAACGTCCTGACTTTC	CASSLDVQGALGANVLTF
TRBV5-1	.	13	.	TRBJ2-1	TGCGCCAGCAGCTTAGGGGGTCAGGAAAATCCGTTCTTC	CASSLGGQENPFF
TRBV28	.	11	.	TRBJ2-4	TGTGCCAGCAGTACTATAAACATTCAGTACTTC	CASSTINIQYF
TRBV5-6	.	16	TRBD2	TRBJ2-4	TGTGCCAGCAGCTTGAGAGCGGGAGGGAGAAGAAACATTCAGTACTTC	CASSLRAGGRRNIQYF
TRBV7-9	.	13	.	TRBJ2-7	TGTGCCAGCAGCCCGGACACGGCCTACGAGCAGTACTTC	CASSPDTAYEQYF
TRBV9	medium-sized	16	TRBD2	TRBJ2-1	TGTGCCAGCAGCGTAGTGGGACTAGCGGGAGGGGCTGAGCAGTTCTTC	CASSVVGLAGGAEQFF
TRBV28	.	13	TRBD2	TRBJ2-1	TGTGCCACCCAGCGGGGGGACGGCAATGAGCAGTTCTTC	CATQRGDGNEQFF
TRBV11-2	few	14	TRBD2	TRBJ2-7	TGTGCCAGCAGCTTCGGCGGGAGGGCCTACGAGCAGTACTTC	CASSFGGRAYEQYF
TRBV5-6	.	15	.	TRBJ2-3	TGTGCCAGCAGCTTGCACCTAGAGAGCACAGATACGCAGTATTTT	CASSLHLESTDTQYF
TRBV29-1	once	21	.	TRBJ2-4	TGCAGCGCCATCCCAACGTATCGGAGTGGGGAGGTTAACCTAGCCAAAAACATTCAGTACTTC	CSAIPTYRSGEVNLAKNIQYF
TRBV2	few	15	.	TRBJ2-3	TGTGCCAGCAGTCCGACATCACCCTCCCCGGATACGCAGTATTTT	CASSPTSPSPDTQYF
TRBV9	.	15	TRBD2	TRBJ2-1	TGTGCCAGCAGCGTAGGTCTCGGGACTACGGATGAGCAGTTCTTC	CASSVGLGTTDEQFF
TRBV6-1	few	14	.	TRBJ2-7	TGTGCCAGCAGTGAAGCGCAGGGTTCCTACGAGCAGTACTTC	CASSEAQGSYEQYF
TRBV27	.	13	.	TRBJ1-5	TGTGCCAGCAGGGCGAGGGAAAATCAGCCCCAGCATTTT	CASRARENQPQHF
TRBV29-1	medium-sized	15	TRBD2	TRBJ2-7	TGCAGCGTTGAGGGATTAGCGGGAGTAGGATTCGAGCAGTACTTC	CSVEGLAGVGFEQYF
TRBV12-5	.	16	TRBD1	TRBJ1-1	TGTGCTAGTGGTTCCTACCAAGGACAGGCGAACACTGAAGCTTTCTTT	CASGSYQGQANTEAFF
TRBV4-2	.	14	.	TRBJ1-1	TGTGCCAGCAGCCGGGGAGTTGAGTTCACTGAAGCTTTCTTT	CASSRGVEFTEAFF
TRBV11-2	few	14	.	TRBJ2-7	TGTGCCAGCAGCTCTTACGCGGCCTCCTACGAGCAGTACTTC	CASSSYAASYEQYF
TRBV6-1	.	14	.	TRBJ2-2	TGTGCCAGCAGTGAAGGGCCGAACACCGGGGAGCTGTTTTTT	CASSEGPNTGELFF
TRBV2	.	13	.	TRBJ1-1	TGTGCCAGCAACCGTTGGGAGGACACTGAAGCTTTCTTT	CASNRWEDTEAFF
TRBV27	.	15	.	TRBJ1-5	TGTGCCAGCAGTTTCGCGGGGTTCCGCAATCAGCCCCAGCATTTT	CASSFAGFRNQPQHF
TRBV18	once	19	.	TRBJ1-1	TGTGCCAGCTCACCCTTCTTTTGGACAGATGAACATTTGGGGACTGAAGCTTTCTTT	CASSPFFWTDEHLGTEAFF
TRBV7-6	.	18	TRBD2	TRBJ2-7	TGTGCCAGCAGCCCGTTGGGGGGAGGGTTGATTTACGGCTACGAGCAGTACTTC	CASSPLGGGLIYGYEQYF
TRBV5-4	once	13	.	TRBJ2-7	TGTGCCAGCAGCGATCAGGGTTCCTACGAGCAGTACTTC	CASSDQGSYEQYF
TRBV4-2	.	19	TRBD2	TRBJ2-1	TGTGCCAGCAGCCCCTTATCTTTAGGTCTAGCGGGAAACGATAATGAGCAGTTCTTC	CASSPLSLGLAGNDNEQFF
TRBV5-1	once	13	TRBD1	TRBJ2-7	TGCGCCAGCAGCACTAGGACAGGGCCCGAGCAGTACTTC	CASSTRTGPEQYF
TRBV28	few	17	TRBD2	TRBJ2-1	TGTGCCAGCAGTTTGGTTAGCGGGGGGGCGTCGGATAATGAGCAGTTCTTC	CASSLVSGGASDNEQFF
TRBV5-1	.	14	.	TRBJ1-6	TGCGCCAGCAGCGGTAAGGGGCATCATTCACCCCTCCACTTT	CASSGKGHHSPLHF
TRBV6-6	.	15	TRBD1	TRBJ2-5	TGTGCCAGCAGTTTCCGGGACAGGGGGCCAGAGACCCAGTACTTC	CASSFRDRGPETQYF
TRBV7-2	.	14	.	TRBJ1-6	TGTGCCAGCAGCTTACCAGGGCTTCGGTCACCCCTCCACTTT	CASSLPGLRSPLHF
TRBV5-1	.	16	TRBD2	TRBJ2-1	TGCGCCAGCAGCTTGGTTAGCGGGGGGGTTTGGAATGAGCAGTTCTTC	CASSLVSGGVWNEQFF
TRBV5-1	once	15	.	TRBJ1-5	TGCGCCAGCAGCCCGGGTATCATTAGCAATCAGCCCCAGCATTTT	CASSPGIISNQPQHF
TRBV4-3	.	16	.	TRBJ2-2	TGCGCCAGCAGCCAAGAGAGTCTAGCCGACACCGGGGAGCTGTTTTTT	CASSQESLADTGELFF
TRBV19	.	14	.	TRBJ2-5	TGTGCCAGTAGTATGCGACAGCTCCAAGAGACCCAGTACTTC	CASSMRQLQETQYF
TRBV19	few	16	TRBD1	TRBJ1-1	TGTGCCAGTAGTACAACCGGGACAGGGCCACGCACTGAAGCTTTCTTT	CASSTTGTGPRTEAFF
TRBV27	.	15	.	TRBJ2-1	TGTGCCAGCAGTCCAGCTGGGGGCCTAAACAATGAGCAGTTCTTC	CASSPAGGLNNEQFF
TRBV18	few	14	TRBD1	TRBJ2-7	TGTGCCAGCTCACCATACAGGGGGAGCAACGAGCAGTACTTC	CASSPYRGSNEQYF
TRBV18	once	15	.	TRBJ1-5	TGTGCCAGCTCATCACAGGGAGGGAGCAATCAGCCCCAGCATTTT	CASSSQGGSNQPQHF
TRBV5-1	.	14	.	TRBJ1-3	TGCGCCAGCAGCTTGGGCAGCTCTGGAAACACCATATATTTT	CASSLGSSGNTIYF
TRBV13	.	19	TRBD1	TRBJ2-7	TGTGCCAGCAGCCCAATCACCCGTCTCCGGGACAGAAGGGACTACGAGCAGTACTTC	CASSPITRLRDRRDYEQYF
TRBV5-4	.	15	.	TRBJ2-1	TGTGCCAGCAGCTTGGGAGGCGGTTTTCCCAATGAGCAGTTCTTC	CASSLGGGFPNEQFF
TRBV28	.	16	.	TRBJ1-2	TGTGCCAGCAGTCGCCTCCTTGGCGGGGCCGGGTATGGCTACACCTTC	CASSRLLGGAGYGYTF
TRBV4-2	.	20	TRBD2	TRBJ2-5	TGTGCCAGCAGCCAGGCCTCGGTAGCGGGGGGGTTTGGTGGTCAAGAGACCCAGTACTTC	CASSQASVAGGFGGQETQYF
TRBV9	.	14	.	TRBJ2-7	TGTGCCAGCAGCGTAGGAACAGGGAAAGTCGAGCAGTACTTC	CASSVGTGKVEQYF
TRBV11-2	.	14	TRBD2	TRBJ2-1	TGTGCCAGCACTATAGCGGGGGGCTACAATGAGCAGTTCTTC	CASTIAGGYNEQFF